This T cell receptor beta chain was recovered during a study of blood T cell repertoires in COVID-19. Sequencing was performed with immunoSEQ multiplex PCR; in TCRdb, only in-frame clones are kept and a portion is missing. The sample has some 400,000 clones, over 85% seen once; the top ten hold 1.7%. Study members were between roughly 18 and 100 years old and lived in over 20 US regions. Cohorts were assigned according to the clinical history that participants reported. Germline values: CDR1 SGHNT, CDR2 YYREEE (reference sequence). The CDR3 contains 16 residues. Trimming at V came to 0 bases and at J to 0 bases, leaving 5 bases not matched to a gene.

J is TRBJ1-2 and V is TRBV5-4; 7 nucleotides agree with TRBD1. The origin of this receptor is a woman in her 30s who had recovered from COVID-19. The sample was PBMCs or T cells enriched from blood (not recorded which). CDR3 nucleotides: TGTGCCAGCAGCTTGGGGGGACAGCTACCTAACTATGGCTACACCTTC. It specifies CASSLGGQLPNYGYTF.